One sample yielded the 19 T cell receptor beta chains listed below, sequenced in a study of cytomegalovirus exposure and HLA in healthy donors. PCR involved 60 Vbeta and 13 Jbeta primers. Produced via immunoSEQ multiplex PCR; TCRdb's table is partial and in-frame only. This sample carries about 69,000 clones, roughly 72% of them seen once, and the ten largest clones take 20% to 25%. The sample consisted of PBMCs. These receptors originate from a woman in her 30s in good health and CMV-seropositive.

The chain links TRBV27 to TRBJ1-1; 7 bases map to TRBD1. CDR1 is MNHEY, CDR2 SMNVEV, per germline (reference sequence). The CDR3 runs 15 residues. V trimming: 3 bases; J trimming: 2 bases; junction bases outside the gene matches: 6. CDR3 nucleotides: TGTGCCAGCAGTTTCTCCGGGACAGTTAACACTGAAGCTTTCTTT. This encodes CASSFSGTVNTEAFF.

The CDR3 nucleotides are TGTGCCAGCAGCTTGGGACAGGGGCGCGAGCAGTACTTC. Translated: CASSLGQGREQYF. The chain employs TRBV7-2 and TRBJ2-7, with TRBD1 matching over 10 bases. Germline V CDR1 and CDR2: SGHTA, FQGNSA. This CDR3 is 13 amino acids long. Unmatched junction bases numbered 2, after V lost 3 bases and J lost 6 bases.

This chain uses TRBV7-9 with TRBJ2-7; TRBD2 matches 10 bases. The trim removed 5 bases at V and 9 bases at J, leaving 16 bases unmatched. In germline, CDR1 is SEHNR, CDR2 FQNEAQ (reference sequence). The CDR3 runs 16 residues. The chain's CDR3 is CASSPQSPGLARMQYF. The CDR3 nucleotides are TGTGCCAGCAGCCCACAATCACCGGGACTAGCGCGAATGCAGTACTTC.

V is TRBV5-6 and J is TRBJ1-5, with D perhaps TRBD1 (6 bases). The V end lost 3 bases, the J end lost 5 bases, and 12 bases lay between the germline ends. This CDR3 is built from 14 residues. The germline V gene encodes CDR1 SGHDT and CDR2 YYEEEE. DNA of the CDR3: TGTGCCAGCAGCTCACAGGGAATCCATCAGCCCCAGCATTTT. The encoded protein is CASSSQGIHQPQHF.

CDR3 residues: CSVGQGGNQPQHF. CDR3 coding DNA: TGCAGCGTTGGTCAGGGGGGCAATCAGCCCCAGCATTTT. The rearrangement joins TRBV29-1 to TRBJ1-5; TRBD1 agrees at 7 bases. The V gene's germline CDR1 is SQVTM and CDR2 ANQGSEA. V gave up 4 bases and J gave up 2 bases; unmatched junction bases: 2. This CDR3 has 13 amino acids.

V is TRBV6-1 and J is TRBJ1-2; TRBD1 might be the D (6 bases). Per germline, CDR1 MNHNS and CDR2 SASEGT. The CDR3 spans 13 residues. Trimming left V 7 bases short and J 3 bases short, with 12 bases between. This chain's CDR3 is CASKQGGDYGYTF. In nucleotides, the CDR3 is TGTGCCAGCAAACAGGGTGGTGACTATGGCTACACCTTC.

The CDR3, as DNA: TGTGCCAGTAGTATGGGGAGCCAGCCCCAGCATTTT. Protein: CASSMGSQPQHF. The chain couples TRBV19 to TRBJ1-5; D gene uncertain. The CDR3 sequence is 12 residues long. Trimming shortened V by 3 bases and J by 7 bases, and 7 bases separated the two germline ends. Germline V gene sequence: CDR1 LNHDA, CDR2 SQIVND (reference sequence).

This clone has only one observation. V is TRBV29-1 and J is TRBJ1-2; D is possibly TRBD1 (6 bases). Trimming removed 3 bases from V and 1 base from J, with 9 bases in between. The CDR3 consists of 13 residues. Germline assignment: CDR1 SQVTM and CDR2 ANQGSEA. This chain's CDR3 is CSVEGQNNYGYTF. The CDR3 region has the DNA TGCAGCGTTGAGGGACAAAATAACTATGGCTACACCTTC.

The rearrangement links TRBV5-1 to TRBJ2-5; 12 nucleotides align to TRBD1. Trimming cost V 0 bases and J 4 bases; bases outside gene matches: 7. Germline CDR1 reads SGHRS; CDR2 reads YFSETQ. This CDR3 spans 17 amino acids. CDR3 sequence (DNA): TGCGCCAGCAGCTTGGCCAGGGGACAGGGGGCCAGAGAGACCCAGTACTTC. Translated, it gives CASSLARGQGARETQYF.

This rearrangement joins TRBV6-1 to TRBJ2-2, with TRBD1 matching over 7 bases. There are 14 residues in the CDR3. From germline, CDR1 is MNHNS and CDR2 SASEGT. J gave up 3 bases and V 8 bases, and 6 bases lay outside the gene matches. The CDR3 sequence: CASLRQGDTGELFF. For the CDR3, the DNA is TGTGCCAGCTTAAGACAGGGTGACACCGGGGAGCTGTTTTTT.

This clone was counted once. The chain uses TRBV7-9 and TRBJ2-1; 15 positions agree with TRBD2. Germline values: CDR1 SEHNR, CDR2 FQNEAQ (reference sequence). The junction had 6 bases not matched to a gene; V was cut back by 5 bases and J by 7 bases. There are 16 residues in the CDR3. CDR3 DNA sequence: TGTGCCAGCAGCCCAGGACTAGCGGGAGGGACAAATGAGCAGTTCTTC. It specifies CASSPGLAGGTNEQFF.

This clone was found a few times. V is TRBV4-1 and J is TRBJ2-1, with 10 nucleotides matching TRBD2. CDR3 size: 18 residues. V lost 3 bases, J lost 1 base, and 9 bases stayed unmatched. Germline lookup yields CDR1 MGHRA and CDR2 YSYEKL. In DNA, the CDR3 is TGCGCCAGCAGCCATCAACAACGAGCGGGAGGGTCCTACAATGAGCAGTTCTTC. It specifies CASSHQQRAGGSYNEQFF.

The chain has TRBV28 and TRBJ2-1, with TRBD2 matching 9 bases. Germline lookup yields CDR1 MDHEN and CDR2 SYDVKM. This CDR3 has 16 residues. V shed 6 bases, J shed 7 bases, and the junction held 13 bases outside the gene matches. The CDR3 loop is CASRPQGLALRNEQFF. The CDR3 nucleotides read TGTGCCAGCAGACCCCAGGGACTAGCCCTTAGGAATGAGCAGTTCTTC.

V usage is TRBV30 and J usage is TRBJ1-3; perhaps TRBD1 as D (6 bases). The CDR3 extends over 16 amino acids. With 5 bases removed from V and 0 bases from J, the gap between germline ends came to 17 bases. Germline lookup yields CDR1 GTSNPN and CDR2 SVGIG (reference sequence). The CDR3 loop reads CAWYFLQGPSGNTIYF. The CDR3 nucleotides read TGTGCCTGGTATTTCCTACAGGGCCCCTCTGGAAACACCATATATTTT.

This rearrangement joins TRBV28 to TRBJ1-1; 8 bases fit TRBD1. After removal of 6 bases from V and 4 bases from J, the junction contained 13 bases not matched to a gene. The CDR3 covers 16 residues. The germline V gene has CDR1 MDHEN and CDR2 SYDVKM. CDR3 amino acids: CASRPMRTGRLTEAFF. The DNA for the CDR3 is TGTGCCAGCAGACCTATGAGGACAGGGCGACTCACTGAAGCTTTCTTT.

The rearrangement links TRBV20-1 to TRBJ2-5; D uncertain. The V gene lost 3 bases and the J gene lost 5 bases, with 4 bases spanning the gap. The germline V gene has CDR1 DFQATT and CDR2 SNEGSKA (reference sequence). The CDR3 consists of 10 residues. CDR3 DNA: TGCAGTGCTAGCTCCGAGACCCAGTACTTC. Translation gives CSASSETQYF.

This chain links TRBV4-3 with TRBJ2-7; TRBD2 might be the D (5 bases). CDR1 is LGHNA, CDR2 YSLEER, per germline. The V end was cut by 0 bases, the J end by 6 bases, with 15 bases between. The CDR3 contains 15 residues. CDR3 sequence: CASSQDHGPRVEQYF. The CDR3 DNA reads TGCGCCAGCAGCCAAGACCATGGACCGAGGGTCGAGCAGTACTTC.

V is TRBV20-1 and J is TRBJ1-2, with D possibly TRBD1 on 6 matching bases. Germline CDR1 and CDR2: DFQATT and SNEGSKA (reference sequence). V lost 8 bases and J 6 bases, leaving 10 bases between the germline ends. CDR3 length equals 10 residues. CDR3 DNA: TGCAGTTGTCAGGGGAATGGCTACACCTTC. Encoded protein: CSCQGNGYTF.

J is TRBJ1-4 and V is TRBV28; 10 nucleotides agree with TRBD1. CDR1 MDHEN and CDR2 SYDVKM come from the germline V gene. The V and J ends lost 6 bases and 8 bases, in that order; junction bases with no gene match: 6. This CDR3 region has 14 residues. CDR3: CASSRDRGWEKLFF. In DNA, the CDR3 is TGTGCCAGCAGCAGGGACAGGGGATGGGAAAAACTGTTTTTT.